This record looks at one T cell receptor (beta chain) sequence and its context. What it binds is unknown. This sample was taken from a study of cytomegalovirus exposure and HLA in healthy donors. The study's findings and limits: Cytomegalovirus-associated TCR beta chains were listed, numbering some 150. What a later analysis showed was that several of the most significant clusters appeared linked to common viral pathogens.

With V trimmed by 0 bases and J by 7 bases, 8 bases remained unmatched. The length of the CDR3 is 17 residues. Germline CDR1 reads SGHDT; CDR2 reads YYEEEE. A multiplex PCR was run with 60 Vbeta primers and 13 Jbeta primers. This table comes from immunoSEQ multiplex PCR, and its TCRdb copy is limited to in-frame clones, with some not included. In the table there are roughly 140,000 clones, about 79% of which are singletons. This TCR came from a male donor in good health and CMV-seronegative. This chain connects TRBV5-6 to TRBJ1-5; 12 bases are a match to TRBD1. Sequences were obtained from PBMCs. CDR3 DNA: TGTGCCAGCAGCTTGGGGTGGGGACAGGGGGCGGAACAGCCCCAGCATTTT. As protein: CASSLGWGQGAEQPQHF. The full variable domain, its missing parts supplied by reference TRBV5-6 and TRBJ1-5, is DAGVTQSPTHLIKTRGQQVTLRCSPKSGHDTVSWYQQALGQGPQFIFQYYEEEERQRGNFPDRFSGHQFPNYSSELNVNALLLGDSALYLCASSLGWGQGAEQPQHFGDGTRLSIL.